This T cell receptor beta chain was retrieved from a study of cytomegalovirus exposure and HLA in healthy donors. Study results and limitations: When analyzed later, the rates of TCR association showed variation by HLA locus, with DRB1 the most and HLA-C the fewest. In a later analysis, compared with equally common non-associated chains, HLA-associated beta chains were more expanded.

V shed 11 bases and J shed 4 bases, with 8 bases lying between them. CDR1 is SEHNR and CDR2 is FQNEAQ in the germline V gene (reference sequence). The length of the CDR3 is 10 residues. Primers: 60 Vbeta forward and 13 Jbeta reverse. Sequenced by immunoSEQ multiplex PCR; TCRdb stores in-frame clones only, minus some. The data show tens of thousands of clones, around 80% seen once. Remarks on this clone: What it binds is not known.

Sequenced sample: PBMCs. This clonotype was obtained from a man between 50 and 59 years old in good health and CMV-seronegative. V is TRBV7-9 and J is TRBJ1-1; D perhaps matches TRBD1 (5 bases). The CDR3 reads CAAGGTEAFF. CDR3 DNA sequence: TGTGCCGCGGGGGGCACTGAAGCTTTCTTT. The complete variable domain, with remaining parts taken from reference TRBV7-9 and TRBJ1-1, reads DTGVSQNPRHKITKRGQNVTFRCDPISEHNRLYWYRQTLGQGPEFLTYFQNEAQLEKSRLLSDRFSAERPKGSFSTLEIQRTEQGDSAMYLCAAGGTEAFFGQGTRLTVV.